This record looks at one T cell receptor beta chain sequence and its context. Its antigen remains undetermined. Base qualities are not provided; no much larger clone lies one nucleotide away. The donors were included in the validation cohort of roughly 120 subjects, a group kept apart from the roughly 700-subject first cohort. Libraries came from the immunoSEQ multiplex PCR assay. The authors processed their data as follows. A statistical classification framework was built to diagnose cytomegalovirus status from the catalog of TCR beta chain sequences. This immuneACCESS table, as held by TCRdb, lists in-frame sequences with V and J called but not all clones. Of the missing ones, under half trace to an unresolved V gene in checked studies; the others have no known cause. V and J calls and clone size are those listed in that table; D and trimming were worked out from the DNA. For this sample there are roughly 100,000 clones; about 95% appear just once. The ten largest clones capture approximately 1% of the sample.

At the junction V is shortened by 6 bases and J by 6 bases; bases outside the gene matches: 19. The CDR3, cysteine through phenylalanine, is 18 amino acids long. The entry retains the CDR3 DNA only, 54 bases that are in frame from base 1. The CDR1 and CDR2 encoded by the germline V gene are LGHNA and YNFKEQ. This record comes from a study of cytomegalovirus exposure and HLA in healthy donors (dated by TCRdb to the late 2010s). With respect to the entire study: According to a later analysis, one platform produced both the roughly 110 validation repertoires and the 620 or so repertoires of the first cohort. To predict cytomegalovirus infection status, the study combined high-throughput TCR immunosequencing, statistical association of individual TCRs with disease status, and machine learning. Besides the first cohort of roughly 700 subjects, a separate validation cohort made up of 120 different subjects was used. The study aimed to test whether cataloging public T cell receptors could reveal signatures of past pathogen exposure.

Overall study outcomes, separate from this receptor: In the study, around 160 TCR beta chains were listed as associated with cytomegalovirus. The classifier was reported to diagnose cytomegalovirus status with high specificity and sensitivity in both the original and validation cohorts. The authors suggested that the approach could potentially be extended to other disease states and immunological phenotypes. A later analysis found that TCRs clustered in the first cohort also tended to co-occur in the 120 or so validation repertoires, with 94% of cluster scores above 0. In vitro tests confirmed that a few of the cytomegalovirus-associated TCR beta chains recognize cytomegalovirus antigens. The validation cohort had no HLA typing available for a later analysis, so co-occurrence within that cohort was assessed over all 130 or so repertoires. Most TCR sequences were seen in very few donors, while some public TCRs were found in many individuals.

The chain was built from TRBV4-2 and TRBJ2-4; the junction holds 8 bases that match TRBD2. The sequence came from a woman under 30 in good health and CMV-seronegative. Sequencing input: PBMCs. The CDR3 loop reads CASRSPEEREWVVNIQYF. The base sequence is TGTGCCAGCAGATCCCCCGAGGAGCGGGAGTGGGTGGTAAACATTCAGTACTTC.